This passage covers 17 T cell receptor beta chains from one sample sequenced in a study of identical twins. TCRdb analysed the 5' RACE reads with MiXCR anew, one entry per CDR3 protein. The data hold about 890,000 distinct CDR3 sequences, with more than 9% observed a single time. These data also formed part of another study, on yellow fever vaccine responses in identical twins.

Material for sequencing was PBMCs. Source of these receptors: a woman between 18 and 29 years old in good health.

This clonotype was recorded a few times. The rearrangement links TRBV11-2 to TRBJ2-1, with TRBD2 identical over 13 bases. In germline, CDR1 is SGHAT, CDR2 FQNNGV. The CDR3 spans 17 residues. V was pared by 5 bases and J by 8 bases, with 12 bases of the junction left unmatched. The CDR3 DNA follows: TGTGCCAGCAGCCAGGGACTAGCGGGGAAATCTACATATGAGCAGTTCTTC. Protein product: CASSQGLAGKSTYEQFF. The full variable domain, rest sourced from reference TRBV11-2 and TRBJ2-1, is EAGVAQSPRYKIIEKRQSVAFWCNPISGHATLYWYQQILGQGPKLLIQFQNNGVVDDSQLPKDRFSAERLKGVDSTLKIQPAKLEDSAVYLCASSQGLAGKSTYEQFFGPGTRLTVL.

This clonotype was observed a few times. The chain links TRBV20-1 to TRBJ2-1; D not certain. The germline V gene has CDR1 DFQATT and CDR2 SNEGSKA (reference sequence). The CDR3 consists of 13 residues. V was trimmed by 8 bases and J by 4 bases, leaving 15 bases between them. CDR3 protein: CSPTGLEYNEQFF. The CDR3 region has the DNA TGCAGTCCGACCGGGCTGGAGTACAATGAGCAGTTCTTC.

The CDR3 spells CASSFSSIEAFF. CDR3 sequence (DNA): TGTGCCAGCAGTTTCTCCAGTATTGAAGCTTTCTTT. The gene calls are TRBV12-3 or TRBV12-4 and TRBJ1-1; D gene unclear. The CDR3 is made up of 12 amino acids. V was cut by 3 bases and J by 7 bases, with 9 bases left in between.

The chain joins TRBV27 to TRBJ2-7, with D possibly matching TRBD2 (7 bases). The ends were cut back, 5 bases at V and 12 bases at J, with 17 bases in the middle. Germline V gene data show CDR1 as MNHEY and CDR2 as SMNVEV (reference sequence). CDR3 length: 12 residues. CDR3: CASSRTGGRMYF. CDR3 DNA sequence: TGTGCCAGCAGTCGGACCGGGGGGCGAATGTACTTC.

This clonotype was counted between two and nine times. The chain carries TRBV10-3 and TRBJ2-1; 10 nucleotides match TRBD2. V shed 7 bases, J shed 0 bases, and the junction held 6 bases outside the gene matches. The germline CDR1 and CDR2 sequences are ENHRY and SYGVKD. The CDR3 spans 16 residues. The CDR3 sequence: CAITASGGASYNEQFF. CDR3 DNA sequence: TGTGCCATCACGGCTAGCGGGGGCGCCTCCTACAATGAGCAGTTCTTC.

The chain carries TRBV4-1 and TRBJ2-7; the D gene is possibly TRBD1 (5 bases). Germline CDR1 reads MGHRA; CDR2 reads YSYEKL. The CDR3 consists of 16 residues. V was pared by 5 bases and J by 9 bases, with 26 bases between. The CDR3 DNA follows: TGCGCCAGCAGCAAAACCAACGCACAGGATCTACGAGTGCAGTACTTC. Translation gives CASSKTNAQDLRVQYF.

J is TRBJ2-7 and V is TRBV7-9; D is unresolved. Germline CDR1 and CDR2: SEHNR and FQNEAQ (reference sequence). This CDR3 is built from 13 residues. The CDR3 DNA reads TGTGCCAGCAGCTTAAGGCCCGGCAGTCCGTTTAACGTC. This encodes CASSLRPGSPFNV.

The chain joins TRBV4-1 to TRBJ2-1; perhaps TRBD1 as D (5 bases). V lost 0 bases and J 8 bases, leaving 14 bases between the germline ends. Germline V gene lookup returns CDR1 MGHRA and CDR2 YSYEKL. This CDR3 comprises 15 residues. CDR3 DNA: TGCGCCAGCAGCCAAGAGTTCCTAGGGGTAGATGAGCAGTTCTTC. It encodes CASSQEFLGVDEQFF.

The rearrangement uses TRBV4-1 and TRBJ2-1, with 9 bases that match TRBD2. Per the germline V gene, CDR1 is MGHRA and CDR2 is YSYEKL. V lost 0 bases and J lost 7; bases outside the gene matches: 10. The CDR3 sequence is 17 residues long. The CDR3 is CASSQDRSGLAGNEQFF. The CDR3 coding sequence is TGCGCCAGCAGCCAAGACCGATCGGGGCTAGCGGGGAATGAGCAGTTCTTC.

The V gene is TRBV5-1, the J gene TRBJ2-7; D may correspond to TRBD1 or TRBD2 (7 bases each). Germline lookup yields CDR1 SGHRS and CDR2 YFSETQ. The CDR3 covers 20 residues. Deletions cut 6 bases from V and 0 bases from J, with 31 bases between. In DNA form, the CDR3 reads TGCGCCAGCATCGGTCAGGGGACAGAAGTCGTACGGGAGGCCTCCTACGAGCAGTACTTC. Translating it yields CASIGQGTEVVREASYEQYF. Variable domain in full (rest from reference TRBV5-1 and TRBJ2-7): KAGVTQTPRYLIKTRGQQVTLSCSPISGHRSVSWYQQTPGQGLQFLFEYFSETQRNKGNFPGRFSGRQFSNSRSEMNVSTLELGDSALYLCASIGQGTEVVREASYEQYFGPGTRLTVT.

This clonotype was detected a few times. The J gene is TRBJ2-1, the V gene TRBV7-8; a weak D match, TRBD1 (6 bases). The ends were cut back, 5 bases at V and 7 bases at J, with 21 bases in the middle. The CDR3 is 16 residues long. Germline V gene sequence: CDR1 SGHVS, CDR2 FQNEAQ. The CDR3 DNA is TGTGCCAGCAGCGTCCTTGGGGGCATATTTTCTAATGAGCAGTTCTTC. As protein: CASSVLGGIFSNEQFF.

This clonotype was recorded a few times. The chain carries TRBV3-1 and TRBJ1-1; weak D call: TRBD1 (5 bases). The V gene's germline CDR1 is LGHDT and CDR2 YNNKEL (reference sequence). Trimming took 0 bases from V and 5 from J, leaving 10 bases between them. This CDR3 region has 14 residues. CDR3 bases: TGTGCCAGCAGCCAAGAGAGGGGCTCGACTGAAGCTTTCTTT. This translates into CASSQERGSTEAFF.

The chain is built from TRBV27 and TRBJ2-1, with D maybe TRBD2 (5 bases). Germline lookup yields CDR1 MNHEY and CDR2 SMNVEV (reference sequence). The V and J ends lost 4 bases and 7 bases respectively, with 8 bases between them. The CDR3 sequence is 12 residues long. CDR3 in DNA: TGTGCCAGCAGTTCCGGGGAGAATGAGCAGTTCTTC. This sequence encodes CASSSGENEQFF.

This chain joins TRBV29-1 and TRBJ2-7; TRBD2 is a possible D gene (5 bases). V lost 4 bases, J lost 0 bases, and 10 bases lay in between. The germline CDR1 and CDR2 sequences are SQVTM and ANQGSEA. This CDR3 contains 13 residues. The CDR3 nucleotides read TGCAGCGTTGGGGAGCGAATCTCCTACGAGCAGTACTTC. This codes for CSVGERISYEQYF.

This clonotype was observed many times. The chain carries TRBV3-1 and TRBJ2-7; D is possibly TRBD2 (6 bases). This CDR3 is 13 amino acids long. Trimming removed 3 bases from V and 7 bases from J, with 13 bases in between. CDR1 is LGHDT, CDR2 YNNKEL, per germline (reference sequence). CDR3 in DNA: TGTGCCAGCAGCCAGGGACTCCTTGGGGAGCAGTACGTC. Protein: CASSQGLLGEQYV.

About this clonotype itself: A read error is possible here, since a much larger clone lies one base away. The rearrangement links TRBV3-1 to TRBJ2-7, with 10 bases matching TRBD2. CDR1 and CDR2 from the germline V gene are LGHDT and YNNKEL (reference sequence). This CDR3 contains 18 residues. CDR3 loop: CACSQDLISGRIIDEQYF. CDR3 DNA: TGTGCCTGCAGCCAAGATTTGATTAGCGGGAGGATTATCGACGAGCAGTACTTC.

This clonotype was detected ten times or more. The CDR3 nucleotides are TGTGCCACCAGCAGGGACAGGGTGGACTATGGCTACACCTTC. Translated, it gives CATSRDRVDYGYTF. The chain couples TRBV15 to TRBJ1-2; 8 bases align to TRBD1. Germline CDR1 is LNHNV and CDR2 is YYDKDF (reference sequence). The CDR3 totals 14 residues. Unmatched junction bases numbered 3, after V lost 3 bases and J lost 3 bases.